This T cell receptor (beta chain) was identified during a study of OX40 agonist ivuxolimab in advanced cancers. About the research overall: Patients were infused with ivuxolimab every 2 weeks at 0.01 to 10 mg/kg. Dose-escalation patients were diagnosed with hepatocellular carcinoma, melanoma, renal cell cancer or head and neck cancer. The dose-escalation cohort was around 83% male, with a mean age of around 60 years, ranging roughly 23 to 90. Eligibility admitted prior anti-PD-1, anti-PD-L1 or anti-CTLA-4 therapy; roughly 37% had some.

TCRdb keeps only in-frame clones here, not all; method: immunoSEQ multiplex PCR. This sample has about 50,000 clones, with approximately 80% found just once. Trimming cost V 4 bases and J 9 bases, with 21 bases left between them. Germline-derived CDR1 and CDR2 are LGHNA and YSLEER. The CDR3 consists of 15 residues. The sequences come from CD4+ or CD8+ T cells sorted from blood, collected in a trial of the OX40 agonist ivuxolimab. The rearrangement joins TRBV4-3 to TRBJ1-1, with D hard to call. This clonotype was obtained from an adult with an advanced solid tumor such as melanoma, head and neck, liver or kidney cancer. The CDR3 sequence is CASSLSGFLPFKAFF. The CDR3 DNA reads TGCGCCAGCAGCCTCTCGGGTTTTCTGCCCTTTAAAGCTTTCTTT.